Listed here is a single T cell receptor (beta chain). The sample belongs to a study of blood T cell repertoires in COVID-19. From germline, CDR1 is LNHDA and CDR2 SQIVND (reference sequence). The trim removed 4 bases at V and 7 bases at J, leaving 9 bases unmatched. The CDR3 length is 14 residues. Profiled with immunoSEQ multiplex PCR; TCRdb holds only in-frame clones, not every one. This sample carries 150,000 to 200,000 clones, 60% to 85% of them seen once, and the ten largest clones take roughly 17%. The TCR was taken from a man between 60 and 75 years old with active or convalescent COVID-19. Sequencing was carried out using peripheral blood. The J gene is TRBJ1-1, the V gene TRBV19; 7 bases are a match to TRBD1. This CDR3 reads CASSTTTGAGEAFF. CDR3 bases: TGTGCCAGTAGTACCACAACAGGGGCCGGTGAAGCTTTCTTT. Drawing the rest from reference TRBV19 and TRBJ1-1, the complete variable domain is DGGITQSPKYLFRKEGQNVTLSCEQNLNHDAMYWYRQDPGQGLRLIYYSQIVNDFQKGDIAEGYSVSREKKESFPLTVTSAQKNPTAFYLCASSTTTGAGEAFFGQGTRLTVV.